This T cell receptor (beta chain) is drawn from a study of shared clonotypes between healthy human individuals. Study-level results: Rarefaction revealed incomplete sorted-subset sequencing despite large depth. Among donors, sharing of clonotypes was expected to be affected by sequencing depth.

V lost 3 bases and J 1 base, leaving 10 bases between the germline ends. Germline loops: CDR1 KGHSH, CDR2 LQKENI. CDR3 length: 14 amino acids. Note on this clone: Antigen: not known.

Sequenced by immunoSEQ multiplex PCR; TCRdb stores in-frame clones only, minus some. The table lists 2 million to 3 million clones, 93% of them singletons. Recent vaccinations or acute infections were absent in the healthy HIV-negative adult donors. CD45RA+ naive and CD45RA-negative memory subsets were separated from CD4+ cells. This receptor was taken from a man in his late teens or twenties in good health. Some clones in this sample may be carry-over from other donors' samples. Sequences were obtained from naive CD4+ T cells from PBMCs. As for subset: CD45RA+ positively selected. This chain joins TRBV18 and TRBJ2-7; possibly TRBD1 for D (5 bases). CDR3 sequence: CASSPNRQSYEQYF. The CDR3 DNA reads as TGTGCCAGCTCACCGAACAGACAGTCCTACGAGCAGTACTTC.